The rows below give T cell receptor beta chains drawn from one sample of a study of shared clonotypes between healthy human individuals. This table comes from immunoSEQ multiplex PCR, and its TCRdb copy is limited to in-frame clones, with some not included. The sample has roughly 1,100,000 clones, under 80% seen once. The specimen was memory CD4+ T cells sorted from blood. The receptors come from a man in his late teens or twenties in good health. CDR3s include the opening cysteine and the closing phenylalanine or tryptophan.

V gene	J gene	CDR3 protein
TRBV7-2	TRBJ1-1	CASSLTVKTEAFF
TRBV5-1	TRBJ2-1	CASNSEGGTSSYNEQFF
TRBV7-2	TRBJ2-2	CASSTGPPGGTGELFF
TRBV4-3	TRBJ1-2	CASSPAAGADVGYTF
TRBV28	TRBJ1-5	CASSAAGIQGTNQPQHF
TRBV29-1	TRBJ2-5	CSVAWALRETQYF
TRBV2	TRBJ1-2	CASSAGTDNGYTF
TRBV2	TRBJ2-7	CASTTWALEQYF
TRBV6-1	TRBJ2-4	CASSEARIAKNIQYF
TRBV4-1	TRBJ1-6	CASRHPGEGGNSPLHF
TRBV7-2	TRBJ1-2	CASSSLTGPYGYTF
TRBV11-2	TRBJ2-1	CASSPGTSGRARNEQFF
TRBV28	TRBJ1-1	CVTQGYMNTEAFF
TRBV5-5	TRBJ2-2	CASSSGGTGELFF
TRBV6-6	TRBJ1-1	CASSSAATEAFF
TRBV10-2	TRBJ1-6	CASSDREHSPLHF
TRBV12-1	TRBJ1-1	CASSFASPLNTEAFF
TRBV28	TRBJ1-5	CASAGQGRQPQHF
TRBV7-9	TRBJ2-4	CASSPSAVSKNIQYF
TRBV11-2	TRBJ1-4	CASSWQGEKLFF
TRBV7-2	TRBJ2-1	CASSLVLAGAYNEQFF
TRBV29-1	TRBJ2-5	CSFAPTVSETQYF
TRBV19	TRBJ2-5	CASSIQRGGQETQYF
TRBV4-3	TRBJ1-5	CASSQDTGGGQPQHF
TRBV5-1	TRBJ1-3	CASSLEGDSGNTIYF
TRBV30	TRBJ1-2	CAWSVGGRFNYGYTF
TRBV19	TRBJ2-7	CASSADRGPYEQYF
TRBV5-1	TRBJ2-7	CASSSVGTVLYEQYF
TRBV9	TRBJ2-2	CASNLAGVGSGELFF
TRBV19	TRBJ1-5	CASSPLKGQGGNQPQHF
TRBV28	TRBJ2-5	CASSFYLTGESMKTQYF
TRBV6-5	TRBJ2-7	CASSYSGNYEQYF
TRBV11-2	TRBJ2-1	CASTAGGNEQFF
TRBV27	TRBJ2-6	CASSSTANSGANVLTF
TRBV4-1	TRBJ1-5	CASSQGTLNQPQHF
TRBV19	TRBJ2-1	CASSTMGGSSYNEQFF
TRBV12-5	TRBJ2-3	CASGLVMGSGGDTQYF
TRBV2	TRBJ1-1	CASSISVNTEAFF
TRBV10-3	TRBJ2-1	CAISELEAAGSYNEQFF
TRBV11-2	TRBJ2-3	CASSTGRGGTDTQYF
TRBV5-1	TRBJ2-2	CASSLRGGDTGELFF
TRBV19	TRBJ1-1	CASSPGAGTRNTEAFF
TRBV5-1	TRBJ2-1	CASSSRPGRPQADEQFF
TRBV14	TRBJ1-1	CASSGLLGLSGLNTEAFF